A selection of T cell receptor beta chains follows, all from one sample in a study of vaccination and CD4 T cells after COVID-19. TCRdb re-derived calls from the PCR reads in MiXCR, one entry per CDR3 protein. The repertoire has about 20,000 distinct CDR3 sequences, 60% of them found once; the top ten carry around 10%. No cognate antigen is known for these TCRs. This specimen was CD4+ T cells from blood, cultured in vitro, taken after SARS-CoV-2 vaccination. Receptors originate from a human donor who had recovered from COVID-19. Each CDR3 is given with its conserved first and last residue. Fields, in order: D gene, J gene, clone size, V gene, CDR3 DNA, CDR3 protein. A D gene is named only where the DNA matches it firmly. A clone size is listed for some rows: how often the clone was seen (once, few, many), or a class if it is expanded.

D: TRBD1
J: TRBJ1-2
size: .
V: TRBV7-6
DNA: TGTGCCAGCAGCCCTAACGGACAGGGGGCGGAGGGCTACACCTTC
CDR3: CASSPNGQGAEGYTF

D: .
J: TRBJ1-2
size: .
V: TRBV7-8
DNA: TGTGCCAGCAGCGACCCTGGGGGTGCTAACTATGGCTACACCTTC
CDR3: CASSDPGGANYGYTF

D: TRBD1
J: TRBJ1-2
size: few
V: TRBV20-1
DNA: TGCAGTGCTGCACAGGGGATGACTAACTATGGCTACACCTTC
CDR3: CSAAQGMTNYGYTF

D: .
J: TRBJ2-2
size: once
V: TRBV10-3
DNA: TGTGCCATCAGTGAGTCGTACCGGGAGAACACCGGGGAGCTGTTTTTT
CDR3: CAISESYRENTGELFF

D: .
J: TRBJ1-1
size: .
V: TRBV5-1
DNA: TGCGCCAGCAGCAAAGACAGACTGAACACTGAAGCTTTCTTT
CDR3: CASSKDRLNTEAFF

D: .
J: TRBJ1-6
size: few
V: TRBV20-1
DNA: TGCAGTGCTAGAAGGATAGGATCGGACTCCTATAATTCACCCCTCCACTTT
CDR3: CSARRIGSDSYNSPLHF

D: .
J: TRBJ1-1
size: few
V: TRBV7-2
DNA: TGTGCCAGCAGCTTAGCGGAAGGGATGGTTGGGTCCACTGAAGCTTTCTTT
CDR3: CASSLAEGMVGSTEAFF

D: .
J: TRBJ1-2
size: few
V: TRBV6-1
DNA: TGTGCCAGCACGGCCGTTCTCTATGGCTACACCTTC
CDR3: CASTAVLYGYTF

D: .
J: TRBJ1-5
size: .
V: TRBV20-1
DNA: TGCAGTGTCCGGGACCTTAGCAATCAGCCCCAGCATTTT
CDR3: CSVRDLSNQPQHF

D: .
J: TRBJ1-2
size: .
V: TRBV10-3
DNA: TGTGCCATCAGTCTCTCTGGGTGGGGCTACACCTTC
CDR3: CAISLSGWGYTF

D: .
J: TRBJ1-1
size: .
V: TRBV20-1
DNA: TGCAGTGCTGGGCGGTCTGAGGCTGAAGCTTTCTTT
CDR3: CSAGRSEAEAFF

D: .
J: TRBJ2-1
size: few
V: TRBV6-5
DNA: TGTGCCAGCAGTTACGCGTACAATGAGCAGTTCTTC
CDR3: CASSYAYNEQFF

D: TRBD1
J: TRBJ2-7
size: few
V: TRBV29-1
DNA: TGCAGCGTAAGGACAGGGGGCCATTACGAGCAGTACTTC
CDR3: CSVRTGGHYEQYF

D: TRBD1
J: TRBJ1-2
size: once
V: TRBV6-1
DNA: TGTGCCAGCAGTGACCGAGACAGGGGGCGAGGCTACACCTTC
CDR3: CASSDRDRGRGYTF

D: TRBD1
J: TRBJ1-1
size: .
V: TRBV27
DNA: TGTGCCAGCAGTCCGTCGGACAGGGGCCCTGAAGCTTTCTTT
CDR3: CASSPSDRGPEAFF

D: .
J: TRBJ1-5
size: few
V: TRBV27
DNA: TGTGCCAGCAAGGTGGCAGGCAATCAGCCCCAGCATTTT
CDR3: CASKVAGNQPQHF

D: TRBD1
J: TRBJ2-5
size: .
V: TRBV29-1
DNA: TGCAGCGTTGCGGGACAGGGGCAAGAGACCCAGTACTTC
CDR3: CSVAGQGQETQYF

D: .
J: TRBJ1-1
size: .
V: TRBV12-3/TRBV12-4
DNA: TGTGCCAGCAGTTTACAGGGGAGGGGCACTGAAGCTTTCTTT
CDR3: CASSLQGRGTEAFF

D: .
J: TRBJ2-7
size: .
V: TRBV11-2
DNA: TGTGCCAGCAGCTTAGAATTTGCGGTTCCGACCTACGAGCAGTACTTC
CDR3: CASSLEFAVPTYEQYF

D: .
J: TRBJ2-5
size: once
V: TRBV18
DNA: TGTGCCAGCTCACGCTGGGACACCAGGGAGACCCAGTACTTC
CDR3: CASSRWDTRETQYF

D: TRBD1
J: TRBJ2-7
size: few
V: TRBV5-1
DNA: TGCGCCAGCAGCTCGGGACAGGGGACCAACGAGCAGTACTTC
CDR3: CASSSGQGTNEQYF

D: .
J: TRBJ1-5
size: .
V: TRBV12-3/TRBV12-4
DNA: TGTGCCAGCAGTCTACAAGCCCGGGCCTCTAGCAATCAGCCCCAGCATTTT
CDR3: CASSLQARASSNQPQHF

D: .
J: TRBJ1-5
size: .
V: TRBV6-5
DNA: TGTGCCAGCAGTTACTCGTATAGCAATCAGCCCCAGCATTTT
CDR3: CASSYSYSNQPQHF